This section outlines one TCR beta chain sequence together with its context. Its antigen remains unidentified. Produced via immunoSEQ multiplex PCR; TCRdb's table is partial and in-frame only. The repertoire holds 55,000 to 70,000 clones, with 86% as singletons. Samples were taken at baseline and on day 1 of cycles 4 and 7. This entry comes from a study of OX40 agonist ivuxolimab in advanced cancers. Study-level information: There were three patients with partial responses, one having hepatocellular carcinoma and two cutaneous melanoma. Overall study results and limits: Fewer expanded clones were found on average in CD4+ than in CD8+ T cells.

The germline V gene has CDR1 MNHEY and CDR2 SVGAGI. V lost 4 bases to trimming and J lost 4 bases; unmatched junction nucleotides: 6. This CDR3 is 16 amino acids long. The receptor comes from an adult with an advanced solid tumor such as melanoma, head and neck, liver or kidney cancer. Here the sequenced sample was CD4+ or CD8+ T cells sorted from blood, taken in a trial of the OX40 agonist ivuxolimab. The rearrangement links TRBV6-5 to TRBJ1-4, with 10 bases matching TRBD1. The CDR3 DNA reads TGTGCCAGCAGTTGGGGACAGGGGTTCGGTAATGAAAAACTGTTTTTT. It encodes CASSWGQGFGNEKLFF.